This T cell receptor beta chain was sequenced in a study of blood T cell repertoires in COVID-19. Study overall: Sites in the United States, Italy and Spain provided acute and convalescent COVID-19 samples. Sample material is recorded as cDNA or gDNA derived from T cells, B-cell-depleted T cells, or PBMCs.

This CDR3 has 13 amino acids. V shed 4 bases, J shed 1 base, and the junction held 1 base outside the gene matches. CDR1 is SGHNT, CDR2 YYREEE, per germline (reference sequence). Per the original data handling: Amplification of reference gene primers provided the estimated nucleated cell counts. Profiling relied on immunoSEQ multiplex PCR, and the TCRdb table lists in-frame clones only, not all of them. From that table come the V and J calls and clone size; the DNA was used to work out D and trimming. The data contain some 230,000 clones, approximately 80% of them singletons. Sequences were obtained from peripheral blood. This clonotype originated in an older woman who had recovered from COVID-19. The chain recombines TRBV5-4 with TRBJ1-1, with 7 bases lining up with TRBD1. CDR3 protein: CASSQGGNTEAFF. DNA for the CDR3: TGTGCCAGCAGCCAGGGGGGGAACACTGAAGCTTTCTTT.